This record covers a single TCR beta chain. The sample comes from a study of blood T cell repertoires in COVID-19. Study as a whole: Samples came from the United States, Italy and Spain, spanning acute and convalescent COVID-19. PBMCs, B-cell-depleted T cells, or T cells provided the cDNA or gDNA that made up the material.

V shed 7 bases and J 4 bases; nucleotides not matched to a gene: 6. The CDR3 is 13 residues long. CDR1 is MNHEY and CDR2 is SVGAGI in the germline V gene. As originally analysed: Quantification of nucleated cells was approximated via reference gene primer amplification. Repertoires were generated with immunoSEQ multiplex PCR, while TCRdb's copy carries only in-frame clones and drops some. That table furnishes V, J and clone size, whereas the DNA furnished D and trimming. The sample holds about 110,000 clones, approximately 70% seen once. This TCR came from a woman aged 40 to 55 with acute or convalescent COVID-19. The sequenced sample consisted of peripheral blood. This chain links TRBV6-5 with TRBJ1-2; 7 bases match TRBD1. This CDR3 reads CASTPTGLYGYTF. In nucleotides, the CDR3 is TGTGCCAGCACCCCGACAGGGCTCTATGGCTACACCTTC.